The 24 T cell receptor beta chains given below trace back to one sample, sequenced in a study of OX40 agonist ivuxolimab in advanced cancers. The table came from immunoSEQ multiplex PCR; TCRdb's copy has only in-frame clones and leaves some out. The table shows about 75,000 clones, with roughly 87% occurring only once. Source: CD4+ or CD8+ T cells sorted from blood, taken in a trial of the OX40 agonist ivuxolimab. The receptors come from an adult with an advanced solid tumor such as melanoma, head and neck, liver or kidney cancer.

The J gene is TRBJ2-4, the V gene TRBV7-9; D gene unclear. The CDR3 is 13 amino acids. The V end lost 5 bases, the J end lost 6 bases, and 11 bases lay between the germline ends. Per germline, CDR1 SEHNR and CDR2 FQNEAQ (reference sequence). This chain's CDR3 is CASSKDGRNIQYF. The CDR3 DNA follows: TGTGCCAGCAGCAAGGACGGAAGAAACATTCAGTACTTC.

Regarding this clone: At one boundary the junction diverges from the germline segment, which might be a read error. The V and J genes are TRBV6-6 and TRBJ2-3, with 10 bases lining up with TRBD2. The length of the CDR3 is 13 residues. The V gene's germline CDR1 is MNHNY and CDR2 SVGAGI (reference sequence). The CDR3 nucleotides read TGTGCCAGCAGTTACTCTCCTAGCGGGGGACTCAATTTT. Residues: CASSYSPSGGLNF.

This rearrangement joins TRBV18 to TRBJ1-1, with D hard to call. Germline V CDR1 and CDR2: KGHSH, LQKENI. With 3 bases removed from V and 0 bases from J, the gap between germline ends came to 5 bases. The CDR3 sequence is 13 residues long. CDR3 sequence (DNA): TGTGCCAGCTCACCCTACCTGAACACTGAAGCTTTCTTT. This encodes CASSPYLNTEAFF. Full variable domain (remainder filled in from reference TRBV18 and TRBJ1-1): NAGVMQNPRHLVRRRGQEARLRCSPMKGHSHVYWYRQLPEEGLKFMVYLQKENIIDESGMPKERFSAEFPKEGPSILRIQQVVRGDSAAYFCASSPYLNTEAFFGQGTRLTVV.

The chain has TRBV28 and TRBJ1-1, with TRBD1 identical over 10 bases. Per germline, CDR1 MDHEN and CDR2 SYDVKM. V lost 6 bases and J lost 4; bases outside the gene matches: 8. The CDR3 covers 15 residues. The CDR3 loop is CASRPTGGRGTEAFF. CDR3 nucleotide sequence: TGTGCCAGCAGGCCGACAGGGGGCAGGGGCACTGAAGCTTTCTTT.

Written as DNA, the CDR3 is TGCGCCAGCAGCCTCCTAGGGGCGCAAAGCTCCTACAATGAGCAGTTCTTC. Translation: CASSLLGAQSSYNEQFF. The chain has TRBV5-1 and TRBJ2-1, with D possibly being TRBD1 (5 bases). V dropped 4 bases and J dropped 0 bases, with 17 bases sitting between them. The CDR3 spans 17 residues. The germline V gene has CDR1 SGHRS and CDR2 YFSETQ. Combining the CDR3 with reference TRBV5-1 and TRBJ2-1 gives the whole variable domain KAGVTQTPRYLIKTRGQQVTLSCSPISGHRSVSWYQQTPGQGLQFLFEYFSETQRNKGNFPGRFSGRQFSNSRSEMNVSTLELGDSALYLCASSLLGAQSSYNEQFFGPGTRLTVL.

DNA for the CDR3: TGTGCCAGCAGGGACTATGCGAACACCGGGGAGCTGTTTTTT. Translation: CASRDYANTGELFF. The chain uses TRBV6-5 and TRBJ2-2; possible D gene TRBD2, 6 bases. The germline V gene encodes CDR1 MNHEY and CDR2 SVGAGI. The CDR3 contains 14 residues. V shed 6 bases and J shed 0 bases, with 8 bases lying between them.

The chain has TRBV28 and TRBJ1-1; D is ambiguous. Germline V gene data show CDR1 as MDHEN and CDR2 as SYDVKM. This CDR3 has 12 amino acids. V was pared by 2 bases and J by 3 bases, with 4 bases between. The CDR3 DNA is TGTGCCAGCAGTTTAATGTACACTGAAGCTTTCTTT. Translation: CASSLMYTEAFF.

The chain is built from TRBV28 and TRBJ1-4, with TRBD1 as a possible D gene (5 bases). The germline V and J ends were trimmed by 5 bases and 8 bases, with 18 bases remaining between them. The CDR3 totals 15 residues. Germline CDR1 reads MDHEN; CDR2 reads SYDVKM. The CDR3, as DNA: TGTGCCAGCAGTCCCGGACATAAATCCCGGGAAAAACTGTTTTTT. Encoded protein: CASSPGHKSREKLFF.

This clone was detected once. The genes are TRBV29-1 and TRBJ2-7; no definite D call. The CDR3 consists of 13 residues. The ends were cut back, 6 bases at V and 1 base at J, with 13 bases in the middle. CDR1 and CDR2 (germline): SQVTM, ANQGSEA. The CDR3 DNA follows: TGCAGCGTCCCTTTTCCGCGGTCCTACGAGCAGTACTTC. Its translation is CSVPFPRSYEQYF.

The chain employs TRBV7-3 and TRBJ2-6; D is uncertain. Trimming pared 0 bases from V and 0 bases from J, leaving 15 bases between. The CDR3 runs to 19 residues. Looked up from germline, CDR1 is SGHTA and CDR2 is FQGTGA. DNA for the CDR3: TGTGCCAGCAGCTTAACGGCAGCTCGACCTCTCTCTGGGGCCAACGTCCTGACTTTC. This gives the protein CASSLTAARPLSGANVLTF.

The rearrangement uses TRBV5-1 and TRBJ2-2, with no clear D. Germline CDR1 reads SGHRS; CDR2 reads YFSETQ. With 1 base removed from V and 7 bases from J, the gap between germline ends came to 11 bases. The CDR3 has 14 amino acids. CDR3 region: CASSLSGSDGELFF. The CDR3 bases are TGCGCCAGCAGCTTGTCCGGGTCGGACGGGGAGCTGTTTTTT.

This chain joins TRBV29-1 and TRBJ2-7; either TRBD1 or TRBD2 may fit D (5 bases each). Per germline, CDR1 SQVTM and CDR2 ANQGSEA. V gave up 2 bases and J gave up 9 bases, with 17 bases separating them. This CDR3 is 13 amino acids long. The CDR3 bases are TGCAGCGTTGAAAAGCTAGGGGCTGAGGGGCAGTACTTC. Its protein is CSVEKLGAEGQYF.

The chain recombines TRBV5-1 with TRBJ1-4, with D unclear. The germline V gene has CDR1 SGHRS and CDR2 YFSETQ. Trimming stripped 5 bases from V and 0 bases from J, with 8 bases between. The CDR3 loop spans 14 amino acids. CDR3 sequence (DNA): TGCGCCAGCAGACCCCTCTCAACTAATGAAAAACTGTTTTTT. It translates to CASRPLSTNEKLFF.

V gene TRBV6-1 combines with J gene TRBJ2-3; no clear D gene. Germline assignment: CDR1 MNHNS and CDR2 SASEGT. With 2 bases removed from V and 7 bases from J, the gap between germline ends came to 7 bases. The CDR3 contains 12 residues. The CDR3 protein is CASSESGYTQYF. CDR3 bases: TGTGCCAGCAGTGAATCTGGATATACGCAGTATTTT.

This sequence joins TRBV7-6 and TRBJ1-1, with TRBD1 matching 9 bases. The CDR3 is 19 amino acids. J lost 3 bases, V lost 4 bases, and 18 bases had no gene match. Per germline, CDR1 SGHVS and CDR2 FNYEAQ. The CDR3 loop reads CASSSRVPGTGNMDTEAFF. CDR3 DNA: TGTGCCAGCAGCTCTAGAGTACCCGGGACAGGGAACATGGACACTGAAGCTTTCTTT.

The chain links TRBV11-2 to TRBJ2-7; 13 bases are shared with TRBD2. The CDR3 consists of 15 residues. The junction had 6 bases not matched to a gene; V was cut back by 4 bases and J by 6 bases. Germline CDR1 reads SGHAT; CDR2 reads FQNNGV. For the CDR3, the DNA is TGTGCCAGCAGCTCCGGACTAGCGGGAGCGAGCGAGCAGTACTTC. Protein: CASSSGLAGASEQYF.

This clone was seen once. The J gene is TRBJ1-1, the V gene TRBV6-1; the D is unclear. V was shortened by 1 base and J by 3 bases, with 9 bases between the two germline ends. Germline lookup yields CDR1 MNHNS and CDR2 SASEGT. This CDR3 region has 14 residues. The CDR3 spells CASSEGNFYTEAFF. The CDR3 DNA sequence: TGTGCCAGCAGTGAAGGGAATTTCTACACTGAAGCTTTCTTT.

CDR3 amino acids: CASSLGGGSSYEQYF. As DNA, the CDR3 is TGTGCCAGCAGCTTGGGGGGAGGAAGCTCCTACGAGCAGTACTTC. The chain joins TRBV7-2 to TRBJ2-7, with a weak D call TRBD2 (6 bases). The ends were cut back, 3 bases at V and 0 bases at J, with 12 bases in the middle. The CDR3 consists of 15 residues. Germline V lookup: CDR1 SGHTA, CDR2 FQGNSA.

J is TRBJ1-5 and V is TRBV7-9; unclear D gene. Trimming cost V 5 bases and J 7 bases, with 15 bases left between them. Germline V gene lookup returns CDR1 SEHNR and CDR2 FQNEAQ (reference sequence). This CDR3 spans 14 amino acids. The CDR3 DNA is TGTGCCAGCAGCCCCTCGAATGGGTTACAGCCCCAGCATTTT. Encoded protein: CASSPSNGLQPQHF.

This clone was seen a single time. The chain joins TRBV6-5 to TRBJ1-1, with no clear D. Per the germline V gene, CDR1 is MNHEY and CDR2 is SVGAGI. The CDR3 consists of 12 residues. The V end lost 6 bases, the J end lost 4 bases, and 9 bases lay between the germline ends. The CDR3 region is CASRSVGTEAFF. Here the CDR3 DNA reads TGTGCCAGCAGGTCCGTGGGCACTGAAGCTTTCTTT.

This chain uses TRBV6-6 with TRBJ2-7, with 7 bases lining up with TRBD1. CDR1 is MNHNY and CDR2 is SVGAGI in the germline V gene (reference sequence). The CDR3 contains 14 residues. Trimming at V came to 6 bases and at J to 0 bases, leaving 5 bases not matched to a gene. The chain's CDR3 is CASRNRGDSYEQYF. The CDR3 DNA sequence: TGTGCCAGCAGAAACAGGGGAGACTCCTACGAGCAGTACTTC.

V and J are TRBV9 and TRBJ2-2, with unresolved D. Germline values: CDR1 SGDLS, CDR2 YYNGEE. Trimming pared 3 bases from V and 7 bases from J, leaving 7 bases between. The CDR3 has 12 amino acids. This CDR3 reads CASSADYGELFF. The CDR3 region has the DNA TGTGCCAGCAGCGCGGATTACGGGGAGCTGTTTTTT.

CDR3: CASSNPGTSGGAWETQYF. The CDR3 bases are TGTGCCAGCAGCAACCCCGGGACTAGCGGGGGGGCGTGGGAGACCCAGTACTTC. This chain uses TRBV9 with TRBJ2-5, with 16 bases matching TRBD2. J gave up 5 bases and V 4 bases, and 11 bases lay outside the gene matches. Germline V gene data show CDR1 as SGDLS and CDR2 as YYNGEE. The CDR3 has 18 residues.

The chain joins TRBV18 to TRBJ2-1; D is unresolved. Germline V CDR1 and CDR2: KGHSH, LQKENI. The CDR3 contains 15 residues. V lost 3 bases and J lost 0, with 9 bases in between. CDR3 in amino acids: CASSPARSSYNEQFF. The CDR3 nucleotides are TGTGCCAGCTCACCGGCACGGAGCTCCTACAATGAGCAGTTCTTC. The full variable domain, in which reference TRBV18 and TRBJ2-1 provide the parts outside the CDR3, is NAGVMQNPRHLVRRRGQEARLRCSPMKGHSHVYWYRQLPEEGLKFMVYLQKENIIDESGMPKERFSAEFPKEGPSILRIQQVVRGDSAAYFCASSPARSSYNEQFFGPGTRLTVL.